The entry below gives a single TCR beta chain sequence along with its context. No cognate antigen has been identified for it. Base qualities are not at hand, and no much larger clone is one base apart. Donors formed part of the validation cohort, which comprised over a hundred subjects and was distinct from the first cohort of 666 subjects. Library preparation employed the immunoSEQ multiplex PCR assay. Per the original workflow: To diagnose cytomegalovirus status from the catalog of TCR beta chain sequences, a statistical classification framework was built. This immuneACCESS table, as held by TCRdb, lists in-frame sequences with V and J called but not all clones. Of the missing ones, under half trace to an unresolved V gene in checked studies; the others have no known cause. V, J and clone size were drawn from that table, and D and trimming were deduced from the DNA. The sample records some 72,000 clones, roughly 95% of which are singletons. 1.6% of the sample rests with the top ten.

The entry originates in a study of cytomegalovirus exposure and HLA in healthy donors (dated by TCRdb to about 2017). The study in broad terms: According to a later analysis, one platform produced both the roughly 120 validation repertoires and the roughly 640 repertoires of the first cohort. A separate validation cohort of approximately 120 different subjects was used in addition to the 666-subject first cohort. High-throughput TCR immunosequencing, statistical association of individual TCRs with disease status, and machine learning were combined to predict cytomegalovirus infection status. The study aimed to test whether cataloging public T cell receptors could reveal signatures of past pathogen exposure.

Broad study findings and their caveats: A later analysis found that TCRs clustered in the first cohort also tended to co-occur in the 120 validation repertoires, with just under 95% of cluster scores above 0. A later analysis had no HLA typing for the validation cohort, so co-occurrence there was scored across all 120 repertoires. Cytomegalovirus status was reported to be diagnosed by the classifier with high specificity and sensitivity in both the original and validation cohorts. While some public TCRs were present in many individuals, most TCR sequences turned up only very rarely across donors. It was suggested by the authors that the approach could potentially be generalized to other disease states and immunological phenotypes. In vitro tests confirmed that a few of the cytomegalovirus-associated TCR beta chains recognize cytomegalovirus antigens. The study gave a list of 150 to 200 TCR beta chains associated with cytomegalovirus.

The germline V gene (reference sequence) yields SEHNR for CDR1 and FQNEAQ for CDR2. Its CDR3 holds 15 amino acids, cysteine through phenylalanine. Only the CDR3 DNA is retained, 45 bases long and in frame from the first base. At the junction V is shortened by 5 bases and J by 3 bases, with 14 bases in between. The chain couples TRBV7-9 to TRBJ2-1, and TRBD2 may be the D gene, going by 6 matching bases. This receptor was taken from a man aged 18 to 35 in good health and CMV-seropositive. The sequencing input was PBMCs. In nucleotide form, the sequence is TGTGCCAGCAGCACTAGCTGGGGAAACTACAATGAGCAGTTCTTC. Translated, it reads CASSTSWGNYNEQFF.